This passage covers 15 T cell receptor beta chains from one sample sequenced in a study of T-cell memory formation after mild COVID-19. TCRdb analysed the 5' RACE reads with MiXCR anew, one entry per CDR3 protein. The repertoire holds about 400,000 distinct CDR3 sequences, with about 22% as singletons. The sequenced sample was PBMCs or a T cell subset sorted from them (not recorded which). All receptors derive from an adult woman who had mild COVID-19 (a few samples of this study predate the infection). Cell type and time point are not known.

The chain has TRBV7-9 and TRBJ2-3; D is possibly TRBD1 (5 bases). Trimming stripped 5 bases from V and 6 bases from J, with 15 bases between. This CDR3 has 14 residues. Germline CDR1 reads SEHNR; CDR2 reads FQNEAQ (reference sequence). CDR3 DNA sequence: TGTGCCAGCAGCCGCCAGGGTTCCGGGGATACGCAGTATTTT. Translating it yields CASSRQGSGDTQYF.

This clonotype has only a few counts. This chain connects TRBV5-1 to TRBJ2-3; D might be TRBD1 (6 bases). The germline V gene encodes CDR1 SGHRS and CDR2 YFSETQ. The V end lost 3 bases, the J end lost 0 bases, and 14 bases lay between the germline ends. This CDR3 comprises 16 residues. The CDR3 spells CASSSHGTTSTDTQYF. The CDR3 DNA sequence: TGCGCCAGCAGCTCTCACGGGACAACCAGCACAGATACGCAGTATTTT. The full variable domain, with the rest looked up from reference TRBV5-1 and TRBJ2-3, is KAGVTQTPRYLIKTRGQQVTLSCSPISGHRSVSWYQQTPGQGLQFLFEYFSETQRNKGNFPGRFSGRQFSNSRSEMNVSTLELGDSALYLCASSSHGTTSTDTQYFGPGTRLTVL.

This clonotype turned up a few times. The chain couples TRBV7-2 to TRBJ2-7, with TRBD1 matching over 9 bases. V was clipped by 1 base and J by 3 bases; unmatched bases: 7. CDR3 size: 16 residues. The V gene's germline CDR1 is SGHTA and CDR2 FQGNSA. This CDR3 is CASSLEDRGLNYEQYF. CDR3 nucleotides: TGTGCCAGCAGCTTAGAGGACAGGGGATTGAACTACGAGCAGTACTTC.

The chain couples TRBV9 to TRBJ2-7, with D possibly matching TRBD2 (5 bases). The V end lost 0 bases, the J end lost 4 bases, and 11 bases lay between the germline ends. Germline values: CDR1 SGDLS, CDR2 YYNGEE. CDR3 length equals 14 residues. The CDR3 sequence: CASSVAVRGYEQYF. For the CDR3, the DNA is TGTGCCAGCAGCGTAGCTGTCCGGGGTTACGAGCAGTACTTC. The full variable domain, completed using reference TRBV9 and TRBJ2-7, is DSGVTQTPKHLITATGQRVTLRCSPRSGDLSVYWYQQSLDQGLQFLIQYYNGEERAKGNILERFSAQQFPDLHSELNLSSLELGDSALYFCASSVAVRGYEQYFGPGTRLTVT.

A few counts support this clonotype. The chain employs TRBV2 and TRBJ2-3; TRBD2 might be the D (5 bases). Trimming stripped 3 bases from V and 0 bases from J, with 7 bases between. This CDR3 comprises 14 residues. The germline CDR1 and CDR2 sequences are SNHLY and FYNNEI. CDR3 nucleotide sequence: TGTGCCAGCAGTGAGCAGCGGAGCACAGATACGCAGTATTTT. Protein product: CASSEQRSTDTQYF.

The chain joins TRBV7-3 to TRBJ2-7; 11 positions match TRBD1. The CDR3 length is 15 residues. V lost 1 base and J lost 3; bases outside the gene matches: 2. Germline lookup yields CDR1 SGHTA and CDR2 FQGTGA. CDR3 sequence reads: CASSLIGTGGYEQYF. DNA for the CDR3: TGTGCCAGCAGCTTAATTGGGACAGGGGGCTACGAGCAGTACTTC.

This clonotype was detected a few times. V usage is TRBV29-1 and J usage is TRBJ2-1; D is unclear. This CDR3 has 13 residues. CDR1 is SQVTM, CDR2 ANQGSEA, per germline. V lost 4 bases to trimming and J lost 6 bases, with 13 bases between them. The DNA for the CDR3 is TGCAGCGTTGGACAAGAAGGGCCCAATGAGCAGTTCTTC. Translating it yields CSVGQEGPNEQFF.

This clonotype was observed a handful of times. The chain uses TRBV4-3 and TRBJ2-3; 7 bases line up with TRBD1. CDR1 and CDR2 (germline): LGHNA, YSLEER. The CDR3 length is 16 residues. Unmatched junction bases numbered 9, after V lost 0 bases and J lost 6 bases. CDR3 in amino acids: CASSQDRGQRTDTQYF. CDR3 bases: TGCGCCAGCAGCCAAGATAGGGGACAGAGAACGGATACGCAGTATTTT.

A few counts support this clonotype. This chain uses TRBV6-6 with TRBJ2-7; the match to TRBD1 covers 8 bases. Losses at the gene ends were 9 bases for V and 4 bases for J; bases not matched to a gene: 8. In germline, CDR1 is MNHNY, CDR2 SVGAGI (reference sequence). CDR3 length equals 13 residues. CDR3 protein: CASAGTGLYEQYF. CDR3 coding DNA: TGTGCCAGTGCCGGGACAGGCTTATACGAGCAGTACTTC.

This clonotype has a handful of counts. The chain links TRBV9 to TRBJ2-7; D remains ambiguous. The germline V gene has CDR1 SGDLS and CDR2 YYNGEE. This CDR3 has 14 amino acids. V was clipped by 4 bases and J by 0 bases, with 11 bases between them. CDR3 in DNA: TGTGCCAGCAGCCCTACAGACTTCTCCTACGAGCAGTACTTC. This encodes CASSPTDFSYEQYF.

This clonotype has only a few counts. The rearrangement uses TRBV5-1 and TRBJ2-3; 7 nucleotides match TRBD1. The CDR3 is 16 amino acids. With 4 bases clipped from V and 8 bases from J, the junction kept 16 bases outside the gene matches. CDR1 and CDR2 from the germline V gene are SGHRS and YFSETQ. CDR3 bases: TGCGCCAGCAGCCATGGGACAGCCGGGGTGTCGGGTACGCAGTATTTT. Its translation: CASSHGTAGVSGTQYF.

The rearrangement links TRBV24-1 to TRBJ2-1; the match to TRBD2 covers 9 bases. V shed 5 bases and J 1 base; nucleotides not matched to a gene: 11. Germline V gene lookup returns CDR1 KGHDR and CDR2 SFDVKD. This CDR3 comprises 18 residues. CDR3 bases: TGTGCCACCAGTGCAGCGGGGGGCCCGAGAGAATCCTACAATGAGCAGTTCTTC. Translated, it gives CATSAAGGPRESYNEQFF.

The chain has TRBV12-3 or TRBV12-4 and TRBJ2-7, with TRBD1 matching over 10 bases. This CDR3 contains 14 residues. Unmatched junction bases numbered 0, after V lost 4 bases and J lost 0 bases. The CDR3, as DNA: TGTGCCAGCAGTTGGACAGGGGGCTCCTACGAGCAGTACTTC. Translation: CASSWTGGSYEQYF.

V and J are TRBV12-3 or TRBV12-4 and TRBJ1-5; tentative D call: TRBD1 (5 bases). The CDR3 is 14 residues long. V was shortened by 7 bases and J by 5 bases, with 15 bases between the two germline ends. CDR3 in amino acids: CASMSGGGDQPQHF. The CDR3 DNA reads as TGTGCCAGCATGAGCGGGGGGGGGGATCAGCCCCAGCATTTT.

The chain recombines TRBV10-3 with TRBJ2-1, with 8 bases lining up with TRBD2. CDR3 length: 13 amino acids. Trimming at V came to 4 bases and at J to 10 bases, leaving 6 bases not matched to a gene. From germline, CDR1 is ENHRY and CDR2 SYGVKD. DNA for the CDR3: TGTGCCATCAGTGGAAAGCGGGAGAGCGAGCAGTTCTTC. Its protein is CAISGKRESEQFF.